Listed below are T cell receptor beta chains from one sample, sequenced in a study of T cells in Graves' hyperthyroidism and ophthalmopathy. TCRdb re-called the multiplex PCR reads through MiXCR, storing one row per CDR3 protein. This table holds 450,000 to 650,000 distinct CDR3 sequences, 14% found once. The sample consisted of blood. These receptors all stem from a woman between 18 and 30 years old with Graves' ophthalmopathy. Each CDR3 is given without its conserved first and last residue.

V gene	CDR3 protein
TRBV5-1	ASSTGQAPGTEAF
TRBV12-3/TRBV12-4	ASSLTLTLEQY
TRBV4-2	ASSQDVTPNTGELF
TRBV12-3/TRBV12-4	ASSFQGVAGPTYEQY
TRBV27	ASSIHSGQGKYEQY
TRBV11-2	ASSLERPGELF
TRBV10-3	AISESTSGTHTQY
TRBV6-1	ASSEGYGGYGPKSVLLWTQY
TRBV12-3/TRBV12-4	ASSPRTGGGEKLF
TRBV18	ASSPLGSGAEKLF
TRBV18	ASSPRVESGNEQF
TRBV5-5	ASSLDGLAGVGHEQF
TRBV6-1	ASSRPGLAGETQY
TRBV19	ASSPRLASVPYNEQF
TRBV28	ASSKRQGWMAEAF
TRBV20-1	SAPYRITSYEQY
TRBV27	ASSLSPALSYNEQF
TRBV6-1	ASSEVRTGWRMGYT
TRBV27	ASSFTGGPFQETQY
TRBV19	ASRRAGGLNTEAF
TRBV6-1	ASRRVGGPYEQY
TRBV7-2	ASSLSLAGVYEQY